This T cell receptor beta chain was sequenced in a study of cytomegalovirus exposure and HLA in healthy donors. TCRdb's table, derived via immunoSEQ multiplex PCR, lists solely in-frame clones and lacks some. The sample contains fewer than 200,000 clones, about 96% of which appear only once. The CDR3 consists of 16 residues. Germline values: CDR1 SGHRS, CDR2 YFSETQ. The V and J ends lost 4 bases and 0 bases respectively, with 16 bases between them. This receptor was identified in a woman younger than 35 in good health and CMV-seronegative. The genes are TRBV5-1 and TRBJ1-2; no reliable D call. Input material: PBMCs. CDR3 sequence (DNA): TGCGCCAGCAGCCCGATCGCAGGTCCTACTAACTATGGCTACACCTTC. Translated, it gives CASSPIAGPTNYGYTF.